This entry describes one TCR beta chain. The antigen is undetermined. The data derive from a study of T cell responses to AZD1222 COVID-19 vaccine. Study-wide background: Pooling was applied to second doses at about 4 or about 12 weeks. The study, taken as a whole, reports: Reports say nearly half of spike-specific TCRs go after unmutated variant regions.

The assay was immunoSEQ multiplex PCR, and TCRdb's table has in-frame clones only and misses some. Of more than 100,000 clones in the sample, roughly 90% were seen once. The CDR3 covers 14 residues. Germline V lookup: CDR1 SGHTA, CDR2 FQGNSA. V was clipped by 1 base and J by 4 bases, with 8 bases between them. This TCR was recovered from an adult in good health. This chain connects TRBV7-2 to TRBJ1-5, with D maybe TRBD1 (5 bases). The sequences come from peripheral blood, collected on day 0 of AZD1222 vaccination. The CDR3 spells CASSLEQGNQPQHF. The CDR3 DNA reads TGTGCCAGCAGCTTAGAGCAGGGAAATCAGCCCCAGCATTTT.